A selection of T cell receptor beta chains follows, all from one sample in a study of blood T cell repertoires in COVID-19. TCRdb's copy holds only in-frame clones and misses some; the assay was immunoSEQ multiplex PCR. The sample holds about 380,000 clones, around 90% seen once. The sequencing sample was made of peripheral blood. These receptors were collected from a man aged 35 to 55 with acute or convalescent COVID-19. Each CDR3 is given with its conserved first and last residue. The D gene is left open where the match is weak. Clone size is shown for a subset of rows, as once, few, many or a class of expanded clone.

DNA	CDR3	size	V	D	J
TGTGCCAGCAGTTTCGCAGTTGGCACGACTGAAGCTTTCTTT	CASSFAVGTTEAFF	-	TRBV28	-	TRBJ1-1
TGTGCCAGCAGTGACTATACGGGACAAGAGACCCAGTACTTC	CASSDYTGQETQYF	-	TRBV2	-	TRBJ2-5
TGTGCCAGCAGTGAAGTCCACGAGAGTCATCAGCCCCAGCATTTT	CASSEVHESHQPQHF	-	TRBV6-1	-	TRBJ1-5
TGTGCCAGCAGCTTGGCGGGAAGTTCAGATACGCAGTATTTT	CASSLAGSSDTQYF	-	TRBV5-6	-	TRBJ2-3
TGTGCCAGTCTTCGACAGGGGTTCACTGAAGCTTTCTTT	CASLRQGFTEAFF	once	TRBV19	TRBD1	TRBJ1-1
TGTGCCAGCAGCTCGGGGACGGGAGGGCCCCACGAGCAGTACTTC	CASSSGTGGPHEQYF	-	TRBV7-3	TRBD2	TRBJ2-7
TGTGCCAGCAGCGCGGAGAGGGGGCATGGGGAGCAGTACTTC	CASSAERGHGEQYF	few	TRBV4-2	TRBD1	TRBJ2-7
TGTGCCTGGAAAACCGACAGGGGGATAGGGGCCAACGTCCTGACTTTC	CAWKTDRGIGANVLTF	-	TRBV30	TRBD1	TRBJ2-6
TGTGCCAGCAGCTCCAGTCCGGGACAAAATTCACCCCTCCACTTT	CASSSSPGQNSPLHF	-	TRBV11-2	-	TRBJ1-6
TGTGCCAGCAGCCCCGGGACAGGGGGTATTGATGGCTACACCTTC	CASSPGTGGIDGYTF	-	TRBV6-5	TRBD1	TRBJ1-2
TGTGCCAGCAGCGCTCAGTCTAGCGGGAGTCGAGGTGAGCAGTTCTTC	CASSAQSSGSRGEQFF	-	TRBV5-4	TRBD2	TRBJ2-1
TGTGCCAGTAGTACCAACAGGGGGAAGCAAGAGACCCAGTACTTC	CASSTNRGKQETQYF	-	TRBV19	TRBD1	TRBJ2-5
TGTGCCAGCAGCGTAGATTTGTCTAGCGGGAGTTACGAGCAGTACTTC	CASSVDLSSGSYEQYF	-	TRBV9	TRBD2	TRBJ2-7
TGTGCCAGCAGCTTATCGCGGAGCCAAGAGACCCAGTACTTC	CASSLSRSQETQYF	-	TRBV7-2	-	TRBJ2-5
TGTGCCAGCTCACTACAGGAGACCGGGGAGCTGTTTTTT	CASSLQETGELFF	-	TRBV18	-	TRBJ2-2
TGTGCCAGCAGTGTCGGACTAGCGGGAGGGCAAGAGCAGTTCTTC	CASSVGLAGGQEQFF	-	TRBV27	TRBD2	TRBJ2-1
TGTGCCAGCAGCCAACCACAGGGGTCGGGGTCACCCCTCCACTTT	CASSQPQGSGSPLHF	-	TRBV3-1/TRBV3-2	TRBD1	TRBJ1-6
TGTGCCAGCAGCCCTAATGTAAGACGCGGGTATGAGAAAGCTTTCTTT	CASSPNVRRGYEKAFF	-	TRBV16	-	TRBJ1-1
TGCGCCAGCAGCCCGGGGTCAGGGGACGTCTACGAGCAGTACTTC	CASSPGSGDVYEQYF	-	TRBV4-1	-	TRBJ2-7
TGTGCCAGCTCACCCCTGCTCCCCACAGCGGGGGGCGGGGAGCTGTTTTTT	CASSPLLPTAGGGELFF	-	TRBV18	TRBD2	TRBJ2-2
TGTGCCAGCAGCCCCGGGACAGCTAATGGCTACACCTTC	CASSPGTANGYTF	-	TRBV5-6	TRBD1	TRBJ1-2
TGTGCCAGCAGCTCAATACTAAGACAGGGGGCTGGCGAGCAGTACTTC	CASSSILRQGAGEQYF	-	TRBV5-6	TRBD1	TRBJ2-7
TGTGCCAGTAGTATAGATCCTGCGGGTCTCAACACTGAAGCTTTCTTT	CASSIDPAGLNTEAFF	-	TRBV19	-	TRBJ1-1
TGTGCCAGCAGTGTTCGACTAGCGGGAGTCAAATACGAGCAGTACTTC	CASSVRLAGVKYEQYF	-	TRBV6-1	TRBD2	TRBJ2-7
TGTGCCAGCAGTCTACAGGGGTCTTACACCGGGGAGCTGTTTTTT	CASSLQGSYTGELFF	-	TRBV27	TRBD1	TRBJ2-2
TGTGCCAGCAGTAACTACAGGGATGAAGAGACCCAGTACTTC	CASSNYRDEETQYF	many	TRBV7-9	-	TRBJ2-5
TGCGCCAGCAGCTTGGCAGGGGGCGGGACTGAAGCTTTCTTT	CASSLAGGGTEAFF	-	TRBV5-1	TRBD1	TRBJ1-1
TGTGCCAGCAGTCTCAGACAGATTCACACTGAAGCTTTCTTT	CASSLRQIHTEAFF	-	TRBV27	-	TRBJ1-1
TGTGCCAGCAGTGCCATACTGGGGACACCTACCCAGGCTGGAAACACCATATATTTT	CASSAILGTPTQAGNTIYF	-	TRBV6-1	-	TRBJ1-3
TGCGCCAGCAGCATCGGACAGGGACACACAGATACGCAGTATTTT	CASSIGQGHTDTQYF	-	TRBV5-1	TRBD1	TRBJ2-3
TGTGCCAGCAGCTTAGTCAGGGGGCAGAGTGGCTACACCTTC	CASSLVRGQSGYTF	-	TRBV7-2	TRBD1	TRBJ1-2
TGTGCCACCAGTGCTGACTTCCTTACGCAGTATTTT	CATSADFLTQYF	-	TRBV24-1	-	TRBJ2-3
TGTGCCAGCAGCTTAGGACAGGGGTGGAATGAGCAGTTCTTC	CASSLGQGWNEQFF	-	TRBV7-8	TRBD1	TRBJ2-1
TGTGCCAGCAGGGGGACAGGGAACTATGGCTACACCTTC	CASRGTGNYGYTF	-	TRBV27	TRBD1	TRBJ1-2
TGCGCCAGCAGCCCCCGGGACAAAGATAATTCACCCCTCCACTTT	CASSPRDKDNSPLHF	-	TRBV4-1	-	TRBJ1-6
TGTGCCAGCACCCCCCGCGGTTGTAGTTTGGATTCACCCCTCCACTTT	CASTPRGCSLDSPLHF	once	TRBV11-3	-	TRBJ1-6
TGTGCCAGCAGTGAAAACAGGGCGGGTGAAAAACTGTTTTTT	CASSENRAGEKLFF	-	TRBV6-1	-	TRBJ1-4
TGCAGCGCGAGTACAGGGACGACCAGCACAGATACGCAGTATTTT	CSASTGTTSTDTQYF	-	TRBV29-1	-	TRBJ2-3
TGTGCCAGCAGTCAGTCCTACGAGCAGTACTTC	CASSQSYEQYF	once	TRBV6-2/TRBV6-3	-	TRBJ2-7
TGCGCCAGACAGGTCTTAGCCTACGAGCAGTACTTC	CARQVLAYEQYF	-	TRBV5-1	-	TRBJ2-7
TGTGCCAGTAGGTACAGGTACCAAGAGACCCAGTACTTC	CASRYRYQETQYF	-	TRBV19	-	TRBJ2-5
TGTGCCAGCAGTCCGGACAGCCCCTACGAGCAGTACTTC	CASSPDSPYEQYF	-	TRBV5-5	-	TRBJ2-7
TGTGCCAGCAGCGTAACCCTAGCGGGGGCGGCGGATACGCAGTATTTT	CASSVTLAGAADTQYF	-	TRBV9	TRBD2	TRBJ2-3
TGTGCCAGCAGCTTAGGGACAGGGTACGCGGATACGCAGTATTTT	CASSLGTGYADTQYF	-	TRBV7-2	TRBD1	TRBJ2-3
TGCGCCAGCAGCCAAGATAATTTATTGGCGGAGGAGCAGTACTTC	CASSQDNLLAEEQYF	-	TRBV4-1	-	TRBJ2-7
TGTGCCACCCTAGGACACTATCTGGGCTACACCTTC	CATLGHYLGYTF	-	TRBV28	-	TRBJ1-2
TGTGCCAGCAGTTACTCAGTACGAAAGAGTCGGCCCCAGCATTTT	CASSYSVRKSRPQHF	-	TRBV6-5	-	TRBJ1-5
TGTGCCAGCAGTAGCCCGGGAGGTAAAGGGGGAAAATTCCACTTT	CASSSPGGKGGKFHF	once	TRBV27	-	TRBJ1-6
TGTGCCACCGCTCGGGACTTAGCTTATGGCTACACCTTC	CATARDLAYGYTF	few	TRBV10-3	-	TRBJ1-2
TGTGCCAGCAGCGCAGATTTTTCCTCCTACGAGCAGTACTTC	CASSADFSSYEQYF	-	TRBV9	-	TRBJ2-7
TGTGCCAGCAGCTTTCTCGGCATGTCAGGGGGCAGGGGGTACAATGAGCAGTTCTTC	CASSFLGMSGGRGYNEQFF	-	TRBV7-9	TRBD1	TRBJ2-1
TGTGCCAGCAGTTTCACTAGCGGAACTTTGGCCACCGGGGAGCTGTTTTTT	CASSFTSGTLATGELFF	-	TRBV6-2/TRBV6-3	TRBD2	TRBJ2-2
TGTGCCAGCAGTTTGGTTAGCGGAACCTACAATGAGCAGTTCTTC	CASSLVSGTYNEQFF	-	TRBV27	-	TRBJ2-1
TGTGCCAGTAGAGGGGGCCCGCAAGAGACCCAGTACTTC	CASRGGPQETQYF	many	TRBV19	TRBD1	TRBJ2-5